This T cell receptor beta chain was recovered during a study of blood T cell repertoires in COVID-19. Study summary: Material from acute and convalescent COVID-19 was sourced from the United States, Italy and Spain. Sources were T cells, B-cell-depleted T cells, or PBMCs; the material itself was cDNA or gDNA.

Germline CDR1 WNHNN, CDR2 SYGVQD (reference sequence). This CDR3 spans 13 amino acids. V was shortened by 2 bases and J by 3 bases, with 8 bases between the two germline ends. The authors' processing: Reference gene primer amplification gave nucleated cell count estimates. Profiling relied on immunoSEQ multiplex PCR, and the TCRdb table lists in-frame clones only, not all of them. V, J and clone size were drawn from that table, and D and trimming were deduced from the DNA. This sample has around 67,000 clones, with approximately 84% found just once. The J gene is TRBJ2-7, the V gene TRBV10-1, with D uncertain. The material sequenced was peripheral blood. This clonotype was obtained from a man in his 70s with acute or convalescent COVID-19. As DNA, the CDR3 is TGCGCCAGCAGTGAGAACCGCGGCTACGAGCAGTACTTC. Protein sequence: CASSENRGYEQYF.